This T cell receptor beta chain is drawn from a study of blood T cell repertoires in COVID-19. Study-level information: Italy, Spain and the United States were the sources of the convalescent and acute COVID-19 samples. The analysed material was cDNA or gDNA that came from T cells, B-cell-depleted T cells, or PBMCs.

Germline V gives CDR1 MNHNS, CDR2 SASEGT. CDR3 length equals 16 residues. Trimming pared 2 bases from V and 6 bases from J, leaving 14 bases between. As originally analysed: Amplification of reference gene primers was used by the study to estimate nucleated cell counts. Sequencing was performed with immunoSEQ multiplex PCR; in TCRdb, only in-frame clones are kept and a portion is missing. V and J calls and clone size are given by that table; D and trimming were obtained from the DNA. This table has 200,000 to 250,000 clones, 84% appearing once. Sequencing used peripheral blood. The chain has TRBV6-1 and TRBJ1-6; tentatively, D is TRBD1 (6 bases). This TCR derives from a woman aged 50 to 65 with active or convalescent COVID-19. CDR3 nucleotide sequence: TGTGCCAGCAGTGAATGGCGGGGGCCGACTAATTCACCCCTCCACTTT. This encodes CASSEWRGPTNSPLHF.